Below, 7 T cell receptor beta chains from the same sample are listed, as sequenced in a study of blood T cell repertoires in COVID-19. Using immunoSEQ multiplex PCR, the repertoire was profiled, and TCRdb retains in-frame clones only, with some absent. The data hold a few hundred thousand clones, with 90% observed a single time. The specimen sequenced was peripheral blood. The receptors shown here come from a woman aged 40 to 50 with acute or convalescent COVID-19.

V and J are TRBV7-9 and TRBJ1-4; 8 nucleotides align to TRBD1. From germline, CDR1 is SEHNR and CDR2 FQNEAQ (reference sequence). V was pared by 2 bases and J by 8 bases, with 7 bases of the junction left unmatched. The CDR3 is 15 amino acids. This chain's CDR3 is CASSLSRGRWEKLFF. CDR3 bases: TGTGCCAGCAGCTTATCCAGGGGGCGGTGGGAAAAACTGTTTTTT. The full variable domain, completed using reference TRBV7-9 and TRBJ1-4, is DTGVSQNPRHKITKRGQNVTFRCDPISEHNRLYWYRQTLGQGPEFLTYFQNEAQLEKSRLLSDRFSAERPKGSFSTLEIQRTEQGDSAMYLCASSLSRGRWEKLFFGSGTQLSVL.

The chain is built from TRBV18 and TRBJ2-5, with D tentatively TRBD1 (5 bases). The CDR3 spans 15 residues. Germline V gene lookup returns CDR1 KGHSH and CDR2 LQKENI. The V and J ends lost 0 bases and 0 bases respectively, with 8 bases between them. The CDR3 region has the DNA TGTGCCAGCTCACCACCGTCCAGGGACCAAGAGACCCAGTACTTC. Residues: CASSPPSRDQETQYF.

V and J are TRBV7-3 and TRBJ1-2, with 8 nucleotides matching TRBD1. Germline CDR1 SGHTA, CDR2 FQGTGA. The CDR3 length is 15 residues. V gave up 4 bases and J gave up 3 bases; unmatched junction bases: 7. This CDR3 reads CASSYGQGTDYGYTF. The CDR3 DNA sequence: TGTGCCAGCAGCTATGGACAGGGTACGGACTATGGCTACACCTTC.

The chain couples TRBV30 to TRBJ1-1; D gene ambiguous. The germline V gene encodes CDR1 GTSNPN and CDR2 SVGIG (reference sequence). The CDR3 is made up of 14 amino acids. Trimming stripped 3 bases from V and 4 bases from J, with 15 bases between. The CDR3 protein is CAWRQPRHPTEAFF. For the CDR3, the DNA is TGTGCCTGGAGGCAGCCAAGACACCCCACTGAAGCTTTCTTT.

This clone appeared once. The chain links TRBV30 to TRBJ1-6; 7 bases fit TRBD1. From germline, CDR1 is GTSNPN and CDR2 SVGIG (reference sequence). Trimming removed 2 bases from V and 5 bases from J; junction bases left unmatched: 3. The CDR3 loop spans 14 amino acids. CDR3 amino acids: CAWSLGQDNSPLHF. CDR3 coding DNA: TGTGCCTGGAGTTTAGGACAGGATAATTCACCCCTCCACTTT.

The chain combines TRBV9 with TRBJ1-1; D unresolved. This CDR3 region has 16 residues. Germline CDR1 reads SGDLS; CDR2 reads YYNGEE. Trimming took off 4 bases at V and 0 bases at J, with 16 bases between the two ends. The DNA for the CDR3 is TGTGCCAGCAGCCCAGGAAGAACGGCGATGAACACTGAAGCTTTCTTT. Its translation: CASSPGRTAMNTEAFF. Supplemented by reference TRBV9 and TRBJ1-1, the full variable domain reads DSGVTQTPKHLITATGQRVTLRCSPRSGDLSVYWYQQSLDQGLQFLIQYYNGEERAKGNILERFSAQQFPDLHSELNLSSLELGDSALYFCASSPGRTAMNTEAFFGQGTRLTVV.

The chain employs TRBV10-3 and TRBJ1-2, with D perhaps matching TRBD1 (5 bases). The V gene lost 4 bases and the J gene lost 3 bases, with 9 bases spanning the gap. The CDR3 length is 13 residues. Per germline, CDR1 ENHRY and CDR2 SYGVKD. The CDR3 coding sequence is TGTGCCATCAGTGCGGGAGGGGACTATGGCTACACCTTC. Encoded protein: CAISAGGDYGYTF.